These 19 T cell receptor beta chains originate from one sample sequenced in a study of blood T cells in healthy people across ages. Using a J-beta primer mix together with a sample-barcoded 5' primer, a second PCR was run for roughly 7 to 11 cycles. MiXCR, run by TCRdb on the 5' RACE reads, gives a single entry per CDR3 protein. Of approximately 800,000 distinct CDR3 sequences in the sample, 25% were seen once. These same data were also listed under a study on T cells of mothers and their children.

Sequencing was carried out using blood. The receptors here all came from a boy between 5 and 17 years old in good health.

V usage is TRBV6-2 or TRBV6-3 and J usage is TRBJ2-5, with D tentatively TRBD1 (5 bases). CDR3 length: 14 amino acids. The germline V and J ends were trimmed by 1 base and 4 bases, with 10 bases remaining between them. CDR1 is MNHEY and CDR2 is SVGEGT in the germline V gene. The CDR3 spells CASSYLDNAETQYF. In DNA form, the CDR3 reads TGTGCCAGCAGTTACTTGGACAACGCAGAGACCCAGTACTTC.

This clonotype was detected many times. The V call is TRBV11-2, the J call TRBJ2-7; a possible D gene is TRBD2 (6 bases). Trimming took off 4 bases at V and 1 base at J, with 8 bases between the two ends. Germline V gene data show CDR1 as SGHAT and CDR2 as FQNNGV. The CDR3 loop spans 13 amino acids. The CDR3 spells CASSSGTSYEQYF. Written as DNA, the CDR3 is TGTGCCAGCAGCTCCGGGACTTCCTACGAGCAGTACTTC.

The chain is built from TRBV7-8 and TRBJ1-2; TRBD1 aligns across 7 bases. Trimming took 5 bases from V and 2 from J; bases not matched to a gene: 14. This CDR3 is 17 amino acids long. CDR1 and CDR2 (germline): SGHVS, FQNEAQ. The CDR3 DNA follows: TGTGCCAGCAGCGCATTAAGGTCGCCGACAGGGAACTATGGCTACACCTTC. Protein: CASSALRSPTGNYGYTF.

Concerning this clonotype: Its ends do not fully match the called genes, so a read error is possible. The chain uses TRBV20-1 and TRBJ2-2; the match to TRBD2 covers 10 bases. Per germline, CDR1 DFQATT and CDR2 SNEGSKA (reference sequence). CDR3 length equals 15 residues. CDR3 sequence reads: CSARNAASGSGGLFF. The CDR3 region has the DNA TGCAGTGCTAGAAATGCCGCTAGCGGGAGCGGGGGGCTGTTTTTT.

This clonotype was observed a few times. Mismatch with germline at one junction end may stem from a read error. This chain links TRBV7-6 with TRBJ1-3, with TRBD1 identical over 10 bases. The CDR3 extends over 15 amino acids. Germline loops: CDR1 SGHVS, CDR2 FNYEAQ. The CDR3 spells CSSSSEVGTGDTIYF. As DNA, the CDR3 is TGTTCCAGCAGCTCCGAAGTTGGGACAGGGGACACCATATATTTT. The whole variable domain, filled in from reference TRBV7-6 and TRBJ1-3, reads GAGVSQSPRYKVTKRGQDVALRCDPISGHVSLYWYRQALGQGPEFLTYFNYEAQQDKSGLPNDRFSAERPEGSISTLTIQRTEQRDSAMYRCSSSSEVGTGDTIYFGEGSWLTVV.

This clonotype was detected only a few times. This rearrangement joins TRBV6-2 or TRBV6-3 to TRBJ2-5; 7 bases line up with TRBD2. J lost 3 bases, V lost 6 bases, and 10 bases had no gene match. The germline gives CDR1 MNHEY, CDR2 SVGEGT. There are 15 residues in the CDR3. The CDR3: CASRTTGTTKETQYF. CDR3 bases: TGTGCCAGCAGGACTACCGGGACTACTAAAGAGACCCAGTACTTC.

The chain has TRBV6-5 and TRBJ2-7; 8 positions agree with TRBD2. The CDR3 extends over 16 amino acids. V was pared by 2 bases and J by 3 bases, with 9 bases of the junction left unmatched. Per the germline V gene, CDR1 is MNHEY and CDR2 is SVGAGI. In DNA form, the CDR3 reads TGTGCCAGCAGTTACGGCGGGGGGACCTTAGTCTACGAGCAGTACTTC. This sequence encodes CASSYGGGTLVYEQYF.

This clonotype showed up just a few times. The V and J genes are TRBV5-1 and TRBJ2-1; D is undetermined. The CDR3 sequence is 17 residues long. V gave up 1 base and J gave up 4 bases, with 18 bases separating them. Germline lookup yields CDR1 SGHRS and CDR2 YFSETQ. The DNA for the CDR3 is TGCGCCAGCAGCTTGAAACAGATTCAATTACAATACAATGAGCAGTTCTTC. Its translation: CASSLKQIQLQYNEQFF.

This clonotype was counted only a few times. This sequence joins TRBV15 and TRBJ1-3; D ambiguous. The CDR3 is made up of 16 amino acids. From germline, CDR1 is LNHNV and CDR2 YYDKDF (reference sequence). V was pared by 0 bases and J by 0 bases, with 9 bases between. CDR3 DNA sequence: TGTGCCACCAGCAGAGATCGTTCCGGCTCTGGAAACACCATATATTTT. Its translation is CATSRDRSGSGNTIYF.

This clonotype was counted between two and nine times. V is TRBV28 and J is TRBJ2-5; the match to TRBD2 covers 8 bases. The DNA matches TRBJ2-1 better at its end, which makes the J call doubtful. Germline assignment: CDR1 MDHEN and CDR2 SYDVKM. The CDR3 loop spans 13 amino acids. The CDR3 spells CASNTRLAGTQFF. The CDR3 region has the DNA TGTGCCAGCAACACTCGGCTAGCGGGTACGCAGTTCTTC.

This chain uses TRBV3-1 with TRBJ2-1; D gene ambiguous. V lost 1 base to trimming and J lost 8 bases, with 6 bases between them. This CDR3 has 12 residues. The germline V gene encodes CDR1 LGHDT and CDR2 YNNKEL (reference sequence). DNA of the CDR3: TGTGCCAGCAGCCAAGTATGGGATGAGCAGTTCTTC. Amino acids: CASSQVWDEQFF.

The rearrangement uses TRBV11-1 and TRBJ2-3; tentatively, D is TRBD1 (6 bases). The length of the CDR3 is 14 residues. CDR1 SGHAT and CDR2 FQDESV come from the germline V gene (reference sequence). Trimming removed 5 bases from V and 5 bases from J, with 14 bases in between. In DNA form, the CDR3 reads TGTGCCAGCAGCCACAGGACAGATGGAGATACGCAGTATTTT. Translated, it gives CASSHRTDGDTQYF.

The table lists this clonotype with a few counts. For the CDR3, the DNA is TGTGCCAGCAGCTTTTATCGGGCCAGGGTGACCTACGAGCAGTACTTC. This gives the protein CASSFYRARVTYEQYF. The chain joins TRBV7-8 to TRBJ2-7, with D maybe TRBD1 (5 bases). The CDR3 totals 16 residues. With 3 bases removed from V and 2 bases from J, the gap between germline ends came to 17 bases. Germline V lookup: CDR1 SGHVS, CDR2 FQNEAQ.

This clonotype was detected only once. This chain connects TRBV20-1 to TRBJ2-3; 9 bases match TRBD2. V shed 2 bases and J 2 bases; nucleotides not matched to a gene: 5. Germline V gene lookup returns CDR1 DFQATT and CDR2 SNEGSKA (reference sequence). The CDR3 is 15 amino acids. CDR3 region: CSARILAGFTDTQYF. CDR3 coding DNA: TGCAGTGCTAGAATACTAGCGGGTTTCACAGATACGCAGTATTTT.

This rearrangement joins TRBV28 to TRBJ2-7; 8 bases map to TRBD1. With V trimmed by 8 bases and J by 3 bases, 15 bases remained unmatched. Per germline, CDR1 MDHEN and CDR2 SYDVKM. This CDR3 is 16 amino acids long. The CDR3 DNA is TGTGCCAGCCACATGTCATCCGGGACAGGAGACTACGAGCAGTACTTC. Residues: CASHMSSGTGDYEQYF.

This clonotype showed up just a few times. The rearrangement uses TRBV29-1 and TRBJ2-7, with D perhaps TRBD1 or TRBD2 (5 bases each). Trimming cost V 4 bases and J 2 bases, with 18 bases left between them. The CDR3 spans 15 residues. Germline CDR1 is SQVTM and CDR2 is ANQGSEA. The CDR3 region has the DNA TGCAGCGTTGGAGGGGATATACAGTCTCCCTACGAGCAGTACTTC. Its protein is CSVGGDIQSPYEQYF.

The chain has TRBV28 and TRBJ2-5; 9 bases align to TRBD1. Per the germline V gene, CDR1 is MDHEN and CDR2 is SYDVKM. The CDR3 extends over 16 amino acids. The V and J ends lost 6 bases and 3 bases, in that order; junction bases with no gene match: 11. CDR3 in amino acids: CASSYYRDRVEETQYF. As DNA, the CDR3 is TGTGCCAGCAGCTACTACCGGGACAGGGTCGAAGAGACCCAGTACTTC.

The genes are TRBV18 and TRBJ2-1; TRBD2 matches at 8 bases. CDR1 is KGHSH and CDR2 is LQKENI in the germline V gene. The CDR3 extends over 15 amino acids. V shed 3 bases, J shed 12 bases, and the junction held 13 bases outside the gene matches. The CDR3 bases are TGTGCCAGCTCACCGGCGAATAGCGGGGACCGGAGGCAGTTCTTC. It yields the protein CASSPANSGDRRQFF.

Regarding this clonotype: The junction differs from germline at one of its ends, possibly a read error. The rearrangement uses TRBV29-1 and TRBJ1-2; 7 bases align to TRBD1. The germline CDR1 and CDR2 sequences are SQVTM and ANQGSEA. The CDR3 loop spans 12 amino acids. The CDR3 DNA is TGCAGCGTAGAAGTCAACAGGGGTGGCTACACCTTC. Translated, it gives CSVEVNRGGYTF.